Listed here is a single T cell receptor beta chain. Seattle patients were enrolled during active infection and followed longitudinally. In the authors' methods: Amplification with reference gene primers provided the estimates of nucleated cell counts. The protocol was immunoSEQ multiplex PCR, while the TCRdb copy is restricted to in-frame clones and leaves out a portion. V and J calls plus clone size are reproduced from that table; the DNA served to infer D and trimming. This sample yields about 73,000 clones, of which 75% to 80% are seen a single time; approximately 2.3% belongs to the top ten. The data were obtained in a study of blood T cell repertoires in COVID-19. Study context: Sites in the United States, Italy and Spain provided acute and convalescent COVID-19 samples. PBMCs, B-cell-depleted T cells, or T cells were the source of the cDNA or gDNA that made up the material.

The source material was peripheral blood. This TCR derives from a man between 65 and 79 years old with COVID-19, enrolled during active disease.

CDR3 sequence: CASSLGQEAFF. The CDR3 DNA reads as TGCGCCAGCAGCTTGGGACAAGAAGCTTTCTTT. V gene TRBV5-1 combines with J gene TRBJ1-1, with D uncertain. The V gene lost 0 bases and the J gene lost 8 bases, with 5 bases spanning the gap. Germline loops: CDR1 SGHRS, CDR2 YFSETQ. The CDR3 is 11 residues long.